Reported below is one T cell receptor (beta chain). Its antigen is not identified. The sample originates from a study of cytomegalovirus exposure and HLA in healthy donors. As for the study in general: About 85 million unique TCRs from HLA-typed donors were held in an early release of data. Study results and limitations: Under in vitro conditions, three CMV-associated chains were confirmed as specific for CMV antigens.

V lost 0 bases and J lost 0; bases outside the gene matches: 7. Germline V lookup: CDR1 KGHSH, CDR2 LQKENI. This CDR3 is 18 amino acids long. Amplification used 60 Vbeta primers and 13 Jbeta primers. Data came from immunoSEQ multiplex PCR; TCRdb stores just in-frame clones and leaves some out. The repertoire holds about 120,000 clones, with approximately 80% as singletons. The sequence came from a female donor in good health and CMV-seropositive. The specimen was PBMCs. The J gene is TRBJ1-1, the V gene TRBV18; 10 bases are a match to TRBD1. The chain's CDR3 is CASSPPGQGFYVNTEAFF. The CDR3 DNA reads TGTGCCAGCTCACCACCGGGACAGGGGTTTTACGTGAACACTGAAGCTTTCTTT.